Presented here are 18 T cell receptor beta chains from one specimen sequenced in a study of blood T cells in healthy people across ages. Primed by a sample-barcoded 5' primer and a J-beta primer mix, a second PCR proceeded for 7 to 11 cycles. In TCRdb, the 5' RACE reads were re-called with MiXCR into one record per CDR3 protein. Found here are 1.5 million to 1.8 million distinct CDR3 sequences, 35% to 45% of them singletons; the top ten hold approximately 4.1%. Sequenced: blood. These receptors came from a woman between 18 and 30 years old in good health.

This clonotype was recorded a few times. The chain uses TRBV6-5 and TRBJ1-4; the D gene is possibly TRBD1 (5 bases). The CDR3 is 13 amino acids. With 5 bases removed from V and 14 bases from J, the gap between germline ends came to 18 bases. Germline V gene sequence: CDR1 MNHEY, CDR2 SVGAGI. The CDR3 here is CASSRTVGTPLFF. The DNA for the CDR3 is TGTGCCAGCAGTAGGACGGTAGGGACCCCTCTGTTTTTT.

The sample holds a few counts of this clonotype. The chain uses TRBV20-1 and TRBJ1-1, with D maybe TRBD1 (5 bases). V was shortened by 0 bases and J by 5 bases, with 13 bases between the two germline ends. Germline assignment: CDR1 DFQATT and CDR2 SNEGSKA (reference sequence). CDR3 length equals 14 residues. CDR3 bases: TGCAGTGCTAGAGATGCACAGGTCGGAACTGAAGCTTTCTTT. This encodes CSARDAQVGTEAFF.

This clonotype was seen a few times. V and J are TRBV29-1 and TRBJ2-7; TRBD2 agrees at 7 bases. The CDR3 totals 12 residues. Unmatched junction bases numbered 1, after V lost 2 bases and J lost 3 bases. Germline V CDR1 and CDR2: SQVTM, ANQGSEA. CDR3 nucleotide sequence: TGCAGCGTTGAACTAGCGGACTACGAGCAGTACTTC. As protein: CSVELADYEQYF.

This rearrangement joins TRBV12-3 or TRBV12-4 to TRBJ1-2; 9 nucleotides match TRBD1. V lost 5 bases to trimming and J lost 0 bases; unmatched junction nucleotides: 7. CDR3 length equals 16 residues. The CDR3 nucleotides are TGTGCCAGCAGTCGACACAGGGGGCGTACTAACTATGGCTACACCTTC. Amino acid sequence: CASSRHRGRTNYGYTF.

The sample holds a few counts of this clonotype. V is TRBV7-9 and J is TRBJ2-1; TRBD2 matches 8 bases. The CDR3 is made up of 12 amino acids. Germline lookup yields CDR1 SEHNR and CDR2 FQNEAQ (reference sequence). V lost 4 bases to trimming and J lost 8 bases; unmatched junction nucleotides: 1. The DNA for the CDR3 is TGTGCCAGCAGCTCGGGACTAGATGAGCAGTTCTTC. Translation: CASSSGLDEQFF.

The CDR3: CASSLVGAQYF. Written as DNA, the CDR3 is TGTGCCAGCAGTTTAGTGGGCGCGCAGTATTTT. The genes are TRBV12-3 or TRBV12-4 and TRBJ2-3; D uncertain. The CDR3 has 11 amino acids. Trimming took 1 base from V and 10 from J, leaving 6 bases between them.

The chain links TRBV20-1 to TRBJ1-5, with no clear D. CDR1 and CDR2 from the germline V gene are DFQATT and SNEGSKA (reference sequence). The V end was cut by 0 bases, the J end by 0 bases, with 9 bases between. CDR3 length equals 15 residues. Here the CDR3 DNA reads TGCAGTGCTAGAGATAGCAGGTATAGCAATCAGCCCCAGCATTTT. It translates to CSARDSRYSNQPQHF.

This chain connects TRBV29-1 to TRBJ1-2; the D is unclear. The V and J ends lost 5 bases and 4 bases respectively, with 8 bases between them. CDR1 SQVTM and CDR2 ANQGSEA come from the germline V gene. The CDR3 is 11 residues long. The CDR3 is CSVFGPYGYTF. The DNA of the CDR3 is TGCAGCGTTTTCGGGCCCTATGGCTACACCTTC.

This chain uses TRBV7-9 with TRBJ1-6, with 7 positions matching TRBD1. The V and J ends lost 5 bases and 10 bases, in that order; junction bases with no gene match: 14. CDR1 and CDR2 (germline): SEHNR, FQNEAQ (reference sequence). The CDR3 totals 16 residues. The CDR3 DNA reads TGTGCCAGCAGCCCGAAGACCGGGACAGCCAACTCACCCCTCCACTTT. Its translation: CASSPKTGTANSPLHF.

V and J are TRBV7-6 and TRBJ2-3, with 10 bases fitting TRBD2. Trimming at V came to 3 bases and at J to 2 bases, leaving 5 bases not matched to a gene. Germline assignment: CDR1 SGHVS and CDR2 FNYEAQ. This CDR3 has 16 amino acids. CDR3 DNA sequence: TGTGCCAGCAGCTTCCTAGCGGGAGAAGACACAGATACGCAGTATTTT. Its protein product is CASSFLAGEDTDTQYF.

In this sample, this clonotype turned up a few times. For the CDR3, the DNA is TGTGCCAGCAGCCTCCGGACAGGGGCTGGAAACACCATATATTTT. Translating it yields CASSLRTGAGNTIYF. The chain links TRBV6-5 to TRBJ1-3, with TRBD1 matching over 9 bases. V lost 6 bases to trimming and J lost 2 bases; unmatched junction nucleotides: 5. The V gene's germline CDR1 is MNHEY and CDR2 SVGAGI. The CDR3 covers 15 residues.

The J gene is TRBJ2-5, the V gene TRBV4-1; 8 bases line up with TRBD2. This CDR3 has 15 amino acids. Germline assignment: CDR1 MGHRA and CDR2 YSYEKL. V gave up 4 bases and J gave up 1 base; unmatched junction bases: 5. CDR3 sequence reads: CASSRGLVVQETQYF. The CDR3, as DNA: TGCGCCAGCAGCCGGGGACTAGTGGTCCAAGAGACCCAGTACTTC.

This clonotype was picked up many times. The CDR3, as DNA: TGTGCCAGCAGCCCGGACAGCCTCTATGGCTACACCTTC. Its translation is CASSPDSLYGYTF. The chain is built from TRBV7-2 and TRBJ1-2; TRBD1 might be the D (6 bases). The CDR3 length is 13 residues. CDR1 is SGHTA, CDR2 FQGNSA, per germline. Trimming took off 5 bases at V and 4 bases at J, with 11 bases between the two ends.

The chain joins TRBV4-1 to TRBJ1-2; D is ambiguous. Germline CDR1 reads MGHRA; CDR2 reads YSYEKL. Trimming removed 0 bases at V and 0 bases at J, with 11 bases between. CDR3 length: 16 amino acids. Here the CDR3 reads CASSQDEAGPNYGYTF. The CDR3 DNA follows: TGCGCCAGCAGCCAAGATGAGGCAGGTCCTAACTATGGCTACACCTTC.

V and J are TRBV4-1 and TRBJ1-1; D unresolved. In germline, CDR1 is MGHRA, CDR2 YSYEKL. The CDR3 is 15 amino acids. Deletions cut 0 bases from V and 5 bases from J, with 13 bases between. The CDR3 protein is CASSQETPRRTEAFF. The CDR3 bases are TGCGCCAGCAGCCAAGAAACGCCCCGGAGAACTGAAGCTTTCTTT.

The sample holds a few counts of this clonotype. The V gene is TRBV5-1, the J gene TRBJ2-3, with D possibly TRBD1 on 6 matching bases. Per germline, CDR1 SGHRS and CDR2 YFSETQ. The CDR3 covers 14 residues. Trimming stripped 6 bases from V and 6 bases from J, with 17 bases between. As DNA, the CDR3 is TGCGCCAGCAACCCCGTAGAGAGGGGGGATACGCAGTATTTT. Translating it yields CASNPVERGDTQYF.

The chain couples TRBV6-5 to TRBJ2-1; 7 nucleotides agree with TRBD1. This CDR3 has 12 residues. Germline CDR1 MNHEY, CDR2 SVGAGI. With V trimmed by 2 bases and J by 9 bases, 1 base remained unmatched. CDR3 nucleotides: TGTGCCAGCAGTTACGGGGACAGTGAGCAGTTCTTC. As protein: CASSYGDSEQFF.

This clonotype was detected a few times. The J gene is TRBJ2-3, the V gene TRBV6-1; D gene uncertain. Germline V gene lookup returns CDR1 MNHNS and CDR2 SASEGT. CDR3 length: 15 amino acids. The V gene lost 8 bases and the J gene lost 4 bases, with 19 bases spanning the gap. The CDR3 region is CASEWLTVLSDTQYF. The CDR3 DNA is TGTGCCAGCGAGTGGTTAACAGTACTCTCAGATACGCAGTATTTT.